This is a list of T cell receptor beta chains from one sample in a study of molecular identifiers for immune sequencing clone quantification. TCRdb itself ran the PCR reads through MiXCR, one entry per CDR3 protein. The sample has 600,000 to 650,000 distinct CDR3 sequences, 15% to 20% seen once. Sequencing used naive CD8+ T cells from blood, with Jurkat cell RNA spiked in. The receptors stem from a human donor in good health. Some libraries in this study had Jurkat cell RNA spiked in. Each CDR3 is given with its conserved first and last residue. D genes are given only for firm matches. Size values are once, few and many counts, or a class for expanded clones, and some rows have none.

size,J,D,V,DNA,CDR3
many,TRBJ2-7,TRBD2,TRBV29-1,TGCAGCGTTGAAGACTTTGTACGCGGGAGTGACGAGCAGTACTTC,CSVEDFVRGSDEQYF
NA,TRBJ1-6,TRBD1,TRBV30,TGTGCCTGGACTGTTGGGACAGTTAATTCACCCCTCCACTTT,CAWTVGTVNSPLHF
many,TRBJ2-1,TRBD2,TRBV6-6,TGTGCCAGCAGTTACCAACTAGCGGGGGGAAACAATGAGCAGTTCTTC,CASSYQLAGGNNEQFF
few,TRBJ2-7,NA,TRBV6-6,TGTGCCAGCAACCCCTTTCGATACGACTCCTACGAGCAGTACTTC,CASNPFRYDSYEQYF
many,TRBJ1-4,TRBD1,TRBV20-1,TGCAGTGCTGGGACAGGGGTGATATCAACTAATGAAAAACTGTTTTTT,CSAGTGVISTNEKLFF
many,TRBJ1-1,NA,TRBV4-3,TGCGCCAGCAGCCAAGAAAGGTCCCCTGTCACTGAAGCTTTCTTT,CASSQERSPVTEAFF
few,TRBJ2-1,TRBD2,TRBV12-3/TRBV12-4,TGTGCCAGCAGTTTAGTGGGCGGGGGGGCCAATGAGCAGTTCTTC,CASSLVGGGANEQFF
NA,TRBJ2-3,TRBD2,TRBV12-3/TRBV12-4,TGTGCCAGCAGTTTTGGCGGGGGACCACGAGATACGCAGTATTTT,CASSFGGGPRDTQYF
many,TRBJ2-2,TRBD2,TRBV29-1,TGCAGCGTAGAAAGCGGGAGAGGCACCGGGGAGCTGTTTTTT,CSVESGRGTGELFF
many,TRBJ2-3,NA,TRBV19,TGTGCCAGTAGTATAGTCGGCACTTCCACAGATACGCAGTATTTT,CASSIVGTSTDTQYF
many,TRBJ1-5,NA,TRBV10-3,TGTGCCATCAGTGAGAGGGACAATGACAATCAGCCCCAGCATTTT,CAISERDNDNQPQHF
many,TRBJ1-5,NA,TRBV19,TGTGCCAGTAGTATGGGCGGGATGCGAAATCAGCCCCAGCATTTT,CASSMGGMRNQPQHF
many,TRBJ2-3,NA,TRBV29-1,TGCAGCGTTGAGGGTTACAGGGACCTGAATACGCAGTATTTT,CSVEGYRDLNTQYF
many,TRBJ2-3,NA,TRBV12-3/TRBV12-4,TGTGCCAGCAGTTTAGTCTTTGGCGGAGGGACAGATACGCAGTATTTT,CASSLVFGGGTDTQYF
many,TRBJ1-1,NA,TRBV4-3,TGCGCCAGCAGCCAAAGGGTTCTGGGCACTGAAGCTTTCTTT,CASSQRVLGTEAFF
many,TRBJ2-7,TRBD1,TRBV5-1,TGCGCCAGCAGCCCAGGGACAGGGCCCACTTACGAGCAGTACTTC,CASSPGTGPTYEQYF
many,TRBJ2-5,TRBD2,TRBV5-1,TGCGCCAGCAGCTACTACCCCGGGGGGGCTCGGGAGACCCAGTACTTC,CASSYYPGGARETQYF
many,TRBJ2-7,TRBD1,TRBV14,TGTGCCAGCAGCCAGGACAGGGTCTGGTCCTACGAGCAGTACTTC,CASSQDRVWSYEQYF
NA,TRBJ2-3,TRBD1,TRBV2,TGTGCCAGCAGTGACCAACAGGGGATCACAGATACGCAGTATTTT,CASSDQQGITDTQYF
NA,TRBJ2-4,NA,TRBV12-3/TRBV12-4,TGTGCCCGCAGCCCCGGCTTGAACATTCAGTACTTC,CARSPGLNIQYF
many,TRBJ2-7,NA,TRBV7-6,TGTGCCAGCAGCCCAAGACCAGGGGCTGAGCAGTACTTC,CASSPRPGAEQYF
many,TRBJ2-2,NA,TRBV19,TGTGCCAGTAGTTTTCCGACAGCCGGGGAGCTGTTTTTT,CASSFPTAGELFF
NA,TRBJ1-1,NA,TRBV11-3,TGTGCCAGCGGCAAGGGAGGCACTGAAGCTTTCTTT,CASGKGGTEAFF
NA,TRBJ2-4,TRBD1,TRBV27,TGTGCCAGCAGTTTTTTCGACAGGGCCCAAGCCAAAAACATTCGGTACTTC,CASSFFDRAQAKNIRYF
many,TRBJ2-3,NA,TRBV6-5,TGTGCCAGCAGTTATCTAGTCGGTGATAGGGGTACGCAGTATTTT,CASSYLVGDRGTQYF
few,TRBJ2-1,NA,TRBV6-2/TRBV6-3,TGTGCCAGCAGTTACTTAGAATCTCCCGGGGAAAATGAGCAGTTCTTC,CASSYLESPGENEQFF
NA,TRBJ2-2,TRBD1,TRBV10-3,TGTGCCATCAGACAGGGGACCGGGGAGCTGTTTTTT,CAIRQGTGELFF
many,TRBJ2-2,NA,TRBV24-1,TGTGCCACCAGTGATGTGCACAGGTTGCGAGACGGGGAGCTGTTTTTT,CATSDVHRLRDGELFF
many,TRBJ2-7,NA,TRBV4-1,TGCGCCAGCAGCCAGAACCCGGCTTACGAGCAGTACTTC,CASSQNPAYEQYF
few,TRBJ2-3,NA,TRBV6-1,TGTGCCAGCAGTGAAAGGAGGGCCCTCAAGAGTACGCAGTATTTT,CASSERRALKSTQYF
few,TRBJ2-3,NA,TRBV4-1,TGCGCCAGCAGCCAAGAGGCCAGGATAGATACGCAGTATTTT,CASSQEARIDTQYF
many,TRBJ2-3,NA,TRBV10-3,TGTGCCATCAGTGGGACCGTACACTCCACAGATACGCAGTATTTT,CAISGTVHSTDTQYF
many,TRBJ1-4,NA,TRBV19,TGTGCCAGTAGTACCTCCGATGGGGGACGGATTAATGAAAAACTGTTTTTT,CASSTSDGGRINEKLFF
many,TRBJ2-3,TRBD1,TRBV7-2,TGTGCCAGCAGCTTACTAGGACAATGGGACAGGGAGGCAGATACGCAGTATTTT,CASSLLGQWDREADTQYF
few,TRBJ2-1,TRBD2,TRBV14,TGTGCCAGCAGCCTAGCGGGGAGTATGTACAATGAGCAGTTCTTC,CASSLAGSMYNEQFF
many,TRBJ2-5,NA,TRBV29-1,TGCAGCGTTGAAGCAGGGGCTGGGGAGACCCAGTACTTC,CSVEAGAGETQYF
many,TRBJ1-5,TRBD1,TRBV4-1,TGCGCCAGCAGTCATCCGGGACAGAATCAGCCCCAGCATTTT,CASSHPGQNQPQHF
many,TRBJ1-1,NA,TRBV20-1,TGCAGTGCCGGCGCGGGGTATGCCACTGAAGCTTTCTTT,CSAGAGYATEAFF
many,TRBJ2-3,NA,TRBV15,TGTGCCACCAGCAGAGAATCAGGGATTATTAGAGATACGCAGTATTTT,CATSRESGIIRDTQYF
many,TRBJ2-7,NA,TRBV5-1,TGCGCCAGCAGCTTGGACCGGGACCTTAAGGACGAGCAGTACTTC,CASSLDRDLKDEQYF
many,TRBJ2-4,NA,TRBV27,TGTGCCAGCAGTTGGGGACCTGTGGGGGCCAAAAACATTCAGTACTTC,CASSWGPVGAKNIQYF
many,TRBJ2-7,NA,TRBV12-3/TRBV12-4,TGTGCCAGCAGTTTTTCGTTGAGCTCCTACGAGCAGTACTTC,CASSFSLSSYEQYF
few,TRBJ1-1,NA,TRBV19,TGTGCCAGTAGTATAGTGTCCGGGAACACTGAAGCTTTCTTT,CASSIVSGNTEAFF